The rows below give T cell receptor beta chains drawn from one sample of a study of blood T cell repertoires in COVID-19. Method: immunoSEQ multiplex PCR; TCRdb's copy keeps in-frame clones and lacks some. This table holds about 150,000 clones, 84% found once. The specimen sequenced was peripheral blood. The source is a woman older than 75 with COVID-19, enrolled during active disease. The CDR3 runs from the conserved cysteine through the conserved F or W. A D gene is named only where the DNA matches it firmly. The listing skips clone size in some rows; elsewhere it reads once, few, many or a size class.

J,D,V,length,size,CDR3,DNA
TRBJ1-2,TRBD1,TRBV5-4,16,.,CASSLDPRQGNYGYTF,TGTGCCAGCAGCTTGGACCCAAGACAGGGAAACTATGGCTACACCTTC
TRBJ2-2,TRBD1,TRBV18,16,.,CASSPMGQGVAGELFF,TGTGCCAGCTCACCTATGGGACAGGGAGTAGCCGGGGAGCTGTTTTTT
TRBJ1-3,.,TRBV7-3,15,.,CASSLMPGQGNTIYF,TGTGCCAGCAGCTTAATGCCGGGACAAGGAAACACCATATATTTT
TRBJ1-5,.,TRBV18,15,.,CASSSREASNQPQHF,TGTGCCAGCTCGTCCCGAGAGGCGAGCAATCAGCCCCAGCATTTT
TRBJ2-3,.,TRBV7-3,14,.,CASSTFASTDTQYF,TGTGCCAGCAGCACATTTGCTAGCACAGATACGCAGTATTTT
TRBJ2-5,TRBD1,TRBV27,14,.,CASSPRTGSETQYF,TGTGCCAGCAGTCCCAGGACAGGGTCGGAGACCCAGTACTTC
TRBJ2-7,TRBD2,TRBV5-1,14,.,CASSWEIAGTEQYF,TGCGCCAGCAGCTGGGAAATAGCGGGGACGGAGCAGTACTTC
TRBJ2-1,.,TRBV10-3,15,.,CAIAERGSGYNEQFF,TGTGCCATCGCCGAACGGGGGTCGGGCTACAATGAGCAGTTCTTC
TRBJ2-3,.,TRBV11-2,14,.,CASSDRGAGDTQYF,TGTGCCAGCAGCGACCGGGGAGCGGGAGATACGCAGTATTTT
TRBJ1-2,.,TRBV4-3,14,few,CASSQEGGGSGYTF,TGCGCCAGCAGCCAAGAAGGGGGGGGCAGTGGCTACACCTTC
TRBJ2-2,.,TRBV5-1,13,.,CASSFGNTGELFF,TGCGCCAGCAGCTTCGGGAACACCGGGGAGCTGTTTTTT
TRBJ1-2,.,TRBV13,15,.,CASRPATGSNYGYTF,TGTGCCAGCAGACCGGCCACAGGGTCTAACTATGGCTACACCTTC
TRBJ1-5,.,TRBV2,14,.,CASSPPRYNQPQHF,TGTGCCAGCAGTCCCCCCCGTTATAATCAGCCCCAGCATTTT
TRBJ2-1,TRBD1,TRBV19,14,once,CASSRTGGYNEQFF,TGTGCCAGTAGTAGGACAGGGGGATACAATGAGCAGTTCTTC
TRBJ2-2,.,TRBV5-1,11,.,CASSSLGELFF,TGCGCCAGCAGTTCATTGGGGGAGCTGTTTTTT
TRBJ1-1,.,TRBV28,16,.,CASSLVGGWRNTEAFF,TGTGCCAGCAGTTTGGTTGGAGGGTGGAGGAACACTGAAGCTTTCTTT